This is a list of T cell receptor beta chains from one sample in a study of blood T cells in healthy people across ages. TCRdb re-derived calls from the 5' RACE reads in MiXCR, one entry per CDR3 protein. The sample holds roughly 1.5 million distinct CDR3 sequences; roughly 43% are singletons and the top ten take 4%. Source material: blood. The receptors here all came from a woman aged 18-29 years in good health. CDR3s include the opening cysteine and the closing phenylalanine or tryptophan. The D gene is left open where the match is weak. Clone size is not always given. Where it is, it says once, few, many or a class for expanded clones.

V gene,D gene,J gene,clone size,CDR3 DNA,CDR3 protein
TRBV7-2,NA,TRBJ2-1,NA,TGTGCCAGCAGCTTAGACCATTCCTACAATGAGCAGTTCTTC,CASSLDHSYNEQFF
TRBV7-8,NA,TRBJ2-7,few,TGTGCCAGCAGTCACCCCGGGAGCTCCTACGAGCAGTACTTC,CASSHPGSSYEQYF
TRBV7-8,NA,TRBJ2-1,few,TGTGCCAGCAGCACCTACAGAGACAATGAGCAGTTCTTC,CASSTYRDNEQFF
TRBV12-3/TRBV12-4,TRBD2,TRBJ2-7,NA,TGTGCCAGCAGATCTAGCGGGAGATCCTACGAGCAGTACTTC,CASRSSGRSYEQYF
TRBV12-3/TRBV12-4,NA,TRBJ1-5,NA,TGTGCCAGCAGTCGGTACCGGGGAGAAGGGCTTAATCAGCCCCAGCATTTT,CASSRYRGEGLNQPQHF
TRBV24-1,TRBD2,TRBJ2-5,NA,TGTGCCACCAGTGACCCTGGACCAGCGGGATCAGAGACCCAGTACTTC,CATSDPGPAGSETQYF
TRBV27,TRBD1,TRBJ1-5,NA,TGTGCCAGCAGTGACAGGGGGAAACGGCCCCAGCATTTT,CASSDRGKRPQHF
TRBV5-1,TRBD2,TRBJ2-1,NA,TGCGCCAGCAGCTTAATGGGAGGGCTTGAGCGGTTCTTC,CASSLMGGLERFF
TRBV7-9,TRBD1,TRBJ1-1,NA,TGTGCCAGCAGCCAACAACAGGGGCGCACTGAAGCTTTCTTT,CASSQQQGRTEAFF
TRBV4-3,NA,TRBJ2-1,NA,TGCGCCAGCAGCCAAGAGCGCGGGGTAGGGGATGAGCAGTTCTTC,CASSQERGVGDEQFF
TRBV20-1,NA,TRBJ2-7,NA,TGCAGTGCTCTCCGGACAAATAACAATGAGCAGTACTTC,CSALRTNNNEQYF
TRBV27,TRBD1,TRBJ1-1,few,TGTGCCAGCAGTTGGGGACAGGGTACGTCTGAAGCTTTCTTT,CASSWGQGTSEAFF
TRBV24-1,NA,TRBJ2-1,few,TGTGCCACCAGTGATTGGACAGTAGGTTACAATGAGCAGTTCTTC,CATSDWTVGYNEQFF
TRBV4-3,NA,TRBJ2-7,few,TGCGCCAGCAGCCAAGATCTCGGGGTCCCCTCCTACGAGCAGTACTTC,CASSQDLGVPSYEQYF
TRBV28,NA,TRBJ1-4,NA,TGTGCCAGCAGTTTGGGGGTTGAAAAACTGTTTTTT,CASSLGVEKLFF
TRBV7-2,TRBD2,TRBJ2-3,NA,TGTGCCAGCAGCTCACTAGCGGGGGGTTCGGATACGCAGTATTTT,CASSSLAGGSDTQYF
TRBV12-3/TRBV12-4,TRBD2,TRBJ2-1,NA,TGTGCCAGCAGTTTAACTAGCGGGGGGCAAGAGACCCAGTTCTTC,CASSLTSGGQETQFF
TRBV29-1,NA,TRBJ1-2,NA,TGCAGCGTTGAGGACGTCTCGGGGGGCTACACCTTC,CSVEDVSGGYTF
TRBV7-2,TRBD1,TRBJ2-7,NA,TGTGCCAGCATCCGGGACAGGGGAGACTACGAGCAGTACTTC,CASIRDRGDYEQYF
TRBV7-9,TRBD2,TRBJ2-1,NA,TGTGCCGCCCACATCGCGCGGGAGGGCCTCGGTGAGCAGTTCTTC,CAAHIAREGLGEQFF
TRBV20-1,NA,TRBJ2-5,NA,TGCAGTGCGCGGACAGTTACCCAAGAGACCCAGTACTTC,CSARTVTQETQYF
TRBV2,TRBD1,TRBJ1-2,few,TGTGCCAGCAGGGCCGGACAGGGCCACGGCTACACCTTC,CASRAGQGHGYTF
TRBV20-1,NA,TRBJ2-1,few,TGCAGTGCCAGCTACGTTCGTGAGCAGTTCTTC,CSASYVREQFF
TRBV4-1,NA,TRBJ1-1,few,TGCGCCAGCAGCCTTCAGAAACAGCTGAACACTGAAGCTTTCTTT,CASSLQKQLNTEAFF
TRBV7-2,TRBD1,TRBJ2-6,NA,TGTGCCAGCAGCTTGGGACAGTGGGCTGGGGCCAACGTCCTGACTTTC,CASSLGQWAGANVLTF
TRBV6-5,NA,TRBJ2-7,few,TGTGCCAGCAGTTACCGGGGGAGTCGGCCCTACGAGCAGTACTTC,CASSYRGSRPYEQYF
TRBV7-6,NA,TRBJ2-7,NA,TGTGCCAGCAGCGCGCCTGGCGCGCTTGAGCAGTACTTC,CASSAPGALEQYF
TRBV20-1,NA,TRBJ2-7,once,TGCAGTGCTAGGAGCACAATCGTATCCTACGAGCAGTACTTC,CSARSTIVSYEQYF
TRBV25-1,TRBD1,TRBJ1-2,few,TGTGCCAGCAGTGAACACGGACAGGGGATAGGGAACTATGGCTACACCTTC,CASSEHGQGIGNYGYTF
TRBV7-7,NA,TRBJ2-5,NA,TGTGCTAGCAGCTTAGCATTTGCAGTCCAAGAGACCCAGTACTTC,CASSLAFAVQETQYF
TRBV27,TRBD1,TRBJ1-2,many,TGTGCCAGCAGTTTCTTAGGACAGGGCAACTATGGCTACACCTTC,CASSFLGQGNYGYTF
TRBV9,TRBD2,TRBJ2-7,once,TGTGCCAGCAGCGGAGCGGGACCGAACAATGAGCAGTACTTC,CASSGAGPNNEQYF
TRBV4-3,NA,TRBJ2-3,few,TGCGCCAGCAGCCAAGAGCCCGGCTATACGCAGTATTTT,CASSQEPGYTQYF
TRBV4-3,NA,TRBJ2-3,few,TGCGCCAGCAGCCAAGATTTGGGGTGTACGCAGTATTTT,CASSQDLGCTQYF
TRBV7-9,TRBD1,TRBJ2-5,NA,TGTGCCAGCAGCTCTCGGACAGGATATGGAGAGACCCAGTACTTC,CASSSRTGYGETQYF
TRBV12-3/TRBV12-4,TRBD1,TRBJ1-2,NA,TGTGCCAGCAGGGGAGCAGGGGGCCGAGGCTACACCTTC,CASRGAGGRGYTF
TRBV12-3/TRBV12-4,NA,TRBJ1-1,many,TGTGCCAGCAGTCCCCGAGGCACTGAAGCTTTCTTT,CASSPRGTEAFF